These 14 T cell receptor beta chains share one sample of origin, sequenced in a study of cytomegalovirus exposure and HLA in healthy donors. Primers: 60 Vbeta forward and 13 Jbeta reverse. The assay was immunoSEQ multiplex PCR, and TCRdb's table has in-frame clones only and misses some. The sample contains more than 110,000 clones, roughly 70% of which appear only once. The sample taken for sequencing was PBMCs. Receptors were obtained from a woman in her sixties or seventies in good health and CMV-seropositive.

This clone appeared a single time. The chain carries TRBV6-1 and TRBJ1-2, with 10 bases aligning to TRBD1. Germline CDR1 reads MNHNS; CDR2 reads SASEGT. Trimming at V came to 5 bases and at J to 8 bases, leaving 17 bases not matched to a gene. The CDR3 sequence is 17 residues long. This chain's CDR3 is CASSKGPLGQGIQGYTF. In nucleotides, the CDR3 is TGTGCCAGCAGTAAAGGGCCCCTGGGACAGGGGATTCAGGGCTACACCTTC.

The chain links TRBV28 to TRBJ1-2, with D perhaps matching TRBD1 (5 bases). V gave up 4 bases and J gave up 8 bases, with 20 bases separating them. This CDR3 has 15 residues. The germline V gene has CDR1 MDHEN and CDR2 SYDVKM. The CDR3 loop is CASSSPGLTLEGYTF. The CDR3 bases are TGTGCCAGCAGTTCCCCGGGACTGACCTTGGAAGGCTACACCTTC.

V usage is TRBV15 and J usage is TRBJ1-1; 7 bases line up with TRBD1. This CDR3 is 13 amino acids long. With V trimmed by 7 bases and J by 4 bases, 6 bases remained unmatched. In germline, CDR1 is LNHNV, CDR2 YYDKDF (reference sequence). In nucleotides, the CDR3 is TGTGCCACCACTACAGGGGCGCGCACTGAAGCTTTCTTT. Protein product: CATTTGARTEAFF.

This chain uses TRBV11-2 with TRBJ1-5; D not resolved. Germline V gene lookup returns CDR1 SGHAT and CDR2 FQNNGV. V lost 5 bases to trimming and J lost 0 bases, with 11 bases between them. The CDR3 has 15 residues. The CDR3 DNA follows: TGTGCCAGCAGCCGCTCCGCGGGTAGCAATCAGCCCCAGCATTTT. Amino acids: CASSRSAGSNQPQHF.

A few counts support this clone. The CDR3 DNA sequence: TGTGCCAGCAGCTTGGAGGTGTGGGGGGCCTACGAGCAGTACTTC. Translated, it gives CASSLEVWGAYEQYF. V and J are TRBV5-5 and TRBJ2-7, with a tentative D call TRBD2 (6 bases). The V gene lost 0 bases and the J gene lost 2 bases, with 12 bases spanning the gap. Germline V gives CDR1 SGHKS, CDR2 YYEKEE (reference sequence). The length of the CDR3 is 15 residues.

The V and J genes are TRBV28 and TRBJ2-5, with a tentative D call TRBD2 (5 bases). Per germline, CDR1 MDHEN and CDR2 SYDVKM. The CDR3 totals 14 residues. V was trimmed by 5 bases and J by 3 bases, leaving 13 bases between them. The CDR3 reads CASSPYRREETQYF. In DNA, the CDR3 is TGTGCCAGCAGTCCTTACCGGCGGGAAGAGACCCAGTACTTC.

Here the CDR3 reads CASSLRQINTEAFF. In DNA, the CDR3 is TGTGCCAGCAGTTTGCGGCAGATTAACACTGAAGCTTTCTTT. The genes are TRBV27 and TRBJ1-1, with D unresolved. This CDR3 has 14 residues. Germline values: CDR1 MNHEY, CDR2 SMNVEV (reference sequence). V was shortened by 3 bases and J by 2 bases, with 10 bases between the two germline ends.

The chain recombines TRBV27 with TRBJ2-7; D is perhaps TRBD1 (6 bases). Looked up from germline, CDR1 is MNHEY and CDR2 is SMNVEV (reference sequence). This CDR3 has 14 amino acids. Trimming stripped 5 bases from V and 4 bases from J, with 15 bases between. CDR3 sequence reads: CASSLTGLGYEQYF. Written as DNA, the CDR3 is TGTGCCAGCAGTCTCACAGGGTTGGGGTACGAGCAGTACTTC.

This clone was observed once. The chain combines TRBV19 with TRBJ1-2; 8 bases are a match to TRBD1. The CDR3 spans 13 residues. The V and J ends lost 6 bases and 4 bases, in that order; junction bases with no gene match: 4. The germline CDR1 and CDR2 sequences are LNHDA and SQIVND (reference sequence). The CDR3 protein is CASRAGGSYGYTF. The CDR3 DNA sequence: TGTGCCAGTAGGGCAGGGGGCTCCTATGGCTACACCTTC.

The CDR3 reads CASSRDRDRGNQPQHF. The DNA for the CDR3 is TGTGCCAGCAGCAGAGACCGGGACAGGGGTAATCAGCCCCAGCATTTT. The chain links TRBV6-6 to TRBJ1-5; the match to TRBD1 covers 10 bases. The CDR3 covers 16 residues. Trimming cost V 6 bases and J 4 bases; bases outside gene matches: 9. Germline-derived CDR1 and CDR2 are MNHNY and SVGAGI (reference sequence).

This chain connects TRBV21-1 to TRBJ2-2; no check of the table's D call, TRBD2, against the DNA was made. TRBV21-1 is a pseudogene locus. The CDR3 loop spans 15 amino acids. CDR3 nucleotide sequence: TGTGCCAGCAGCGCCCCCGGGACTAGCGGGGGGGAGCTGTTTTTT. Protein: CASSAPGTSGGELFF.

This clone was picked up a small number of times. This sequence joins TRBV30 and TRBJ2-1; weak D call: TRBD2 (6 bases). With 2 bases removed from V and 6 bases from J, the gap between germline ends came to 14 bases. Germline values: CDR1 GTSNPN, CDR2 SVGIG (reference sequence). The CDR3 spans 14 residues. The CDR3 protein is CAWSLASGLNEQFF. The CDR3 DNA follows: TGTGCCTGGAGTCTAGCGTCAGGGCTCAATGAGCAGTTCTTC.

This chain connects TRBV6-5 to TRBJ1-2; 8 bases are shared with TRBD1. The length of the CDR3 is 15 residues. The junction had 7 bases not matched to a gene; V was cut back by 5 bases and J by 2 bases. Germline V gene sequence: CDR1 MNHEY, CDR2 SVGAGI. The CDR3 here is CASSAVGTGNYGYTF. CDR3 bases: TGTGCCAGCAGTGCCGTTGGGACAGGAAACTATGGCTACACCTTC.

The table lists this clone with many counts. V gene TRBV2 combines with J gene TRBJ2-7; 8 bases map to TRBD1. Germline values: CDR1 SNHLY, CDR2 FYNNEI. V lost 5 bases and J lost 4; bases outside the gene matches: 7. CDR3 length: 14 residues. The CDR3: CASSQDRVGYEQYF. CDR3 nucleotide sequence: TGTGCCAGCAGTCAGGACAGGGTGGGGTACGAGCAGTACTTC.